This entry lists 2 T cell receptor beta chains sequenced from one sample in a study of blood T cell repertoires in COVID-19. Method: immunoSEQ multiplex PCR; TCRdb's copy keeps in-frame clones and lacks some. The sample holds a few hundred thousand clones, less than 90% seen once. The sample comprised PBMCs or T cells enriched from blood (not recorded which). These receptor sequences come from a woman in her 30s who had recovered from COVID-19.

In this sample, this clone turned up a few times. The J gene is TRBJ2-7, the V gene TRBV28; possible D gene TRBD2, 6 bases. Trimming took off 5 bases at V and 2 bases at J, with 22 bases between the two ends. The CDR3 contains 17 residues. Germline lookup yields CDR1 MDHEN and CDR2 SYDVKM. CDR3 loop: CASSDGIGGTVAYEQYF. Here the CDR3 DNA reads TGTGCCAGCAGTGATGGAATCGGGGGTACGGTTGCCTACGAGCAGTACTTC.

The chain recombines TRBV10-3 with TRBJ1-2; 9 positions match TRBD1. The junction had 2 bases not matched to a gene; V was cut back by 6 bases and J by 9 bases. This CDR3 has 11 residues. Germline CDR1 and CDR2: ENHRY and SYGVKD. CDR3 sequence (DNA): TGTGCCATCAGGGGACAGGGAAGCTACACCTTC. It yields the protein CAIRGQGSYTF.